This TCR beta chain is drawn from a study of blood T cell repertoires in COVID-19. Study as a whole: Sites across the United States, Italy and Spain contributed samples from acute and convalescent COVID-19. PBMCs, B-cell-depleted T cells, or T cells provided the cDNA or gDNA that made up the material.

Looked up from germline, CDR1 is SGHRS and CDR2 is YFSETQ. V lost 2 bases and J lost 7; bases outside the gene matches: 9. The CDR3 length is 15 residues. Methods used by the authors: It was from reference gene primer amplification that nucleated cell counts were estimated. Generated by immunoSEQ multiplex PCR, the TCRdb table keeps only in-frame clones and is missing some. D and trimming were read from the DNA, whereas the V and J calls and clone size are those reported in that table. In the table there are around 54,000 clones, 80% to 95% of which are singletons. The material sequenced was peripheral blood. The TCR comes from a human donor in a cohort sampled during active COVID-19. The rearrangement uses TRBV5-1 and TRBJ2-7; 10 bases map to TRBD1. The CDR3: CASSLPGQGSGEQYF. The DNA for the CDR3 is TGCGCCAGCAGCTTACCGGGACAGGGGAGCGGTGAGCAGTACTTC. Full variable domain (remainder filled in from reference TRBV5-1 and TRBJ2-7): KAGVTQTPRYLIKTRGQQVTLSCSPISGHRSVSWYQQTPGQGLQFLFEYFSETQRNKGNFPGRFSGRQFSNSRSEMNVSTLELGDSALYLCASSLPGQGSGEQYFGPGTRLTVT.